These 7 T cell receptor beta chains share one sample of origin, sequenced in a study of OX40 agonist ivuxolimab in advanced cancers. Here immunoSEQ multiplex PCR was the method, and the copy in TCRdb shows in-frame clones only, minus some. This repertoire shows 45,000 to 55,000 clones, roughly 80% found once; its top ten account for 0.9% to 1.2%. Sequencing used CD4+ or CD8+ T cells sorted from blood, obtained in a trial of the OX40 agonist ivuxolimab. The receptors originated from an adult with an advanced solid tumor such as melanoma, head and neck, liver or kidney cancer.

The chain couples TRBV19 to TRBJ1-6; 9 positions agree with TRBD1. This CDR3 contains 15 residues. CDR1 LNHDA and CDR2 SQIVND come from the germline V gene (reference sequence). V was clipped by 7 bases and J by 6 bases; unmatched bases: 7. The CDR3 protein is CASTPGQGSNSPLHF. The CDR3 bases are TGTGCCAGTACCCCCGGACAGGGGAGTAATTCACCCCTCCACTTT.

This clone was seen a few times. V is TRBV9 and J is TRBJ1-5, with unresolved D. Germline V gives CDR1 SGDLS, CDR2 YYNGEE. The CDR3 is 15 amino acids. V lost 0 bases and J lost 0, with 7 bases in between. Here the CDR3 reads CASSVGGHSNQPQHF. CDR3 in DNA: TGTGCCAGCAGCGTAGGGGGTCATAGCAATCAGCCCCAGCATTTT.

V is TRBV28 and J is TRBJ1-5; perhaps TRBD1 as D (5 bases). V gave up 6 bases and J gave up 7 bases, with 22 bases separating them. Germline CDR1 is MDHEN and CDR2 is SYDVKM. This CDR3 contains 16 residues. The CDR3 DNA reads as TGTGCCAGCAGGGACCCTTCAGGGACCGCTCTGCAGCCCCAGCATTTT. It specifies CASRDPSGTALQPQHF.

This chain uses TRBV6-5 with TRBJ1-4; D unresolved. This CDR3 is 15 amino acids long. Looked up from germline, CDR1 is MNHEY and CDR2 is SVGAGI. V lost 6 bases, J lost 0 bases, and 11 bases lay in between. The CDR3 DNA sequence: TGTGCCAGCAGCAATCAGCGTGCAACTAATGAAAAACTGTTTTTT. Its protein product is CASSNQRATNEKLFF.

The chain joins TRBV7-4 to TRBJ2-7, with D uncertain. CDR3 size: 16 residues. Trimming shortened V by 5 bases and J by 0 bases, and 17 bases separated the two germline ends. Germline lookup yields CDR1 SGHVT and CDR2 SQSDAQ. The CDR3 DNA reads TGTGCCAGCAGCCCCTCGACCCCGAATAGCTCCTACGAGCAGTACTTC. It is translated as CASSPSTPNSSYEQYF. Full variable domain (rest looked up from reference TRBV7-4 and TRBJ2-7): GAGVSQSPRYKVAKRGRDVALRCDSISGHVTLYWYRQTLGQGSEVLTYSQSDAQRDKSGRPSGRFSAERPERSVSTLKIQRTEQGDSAVYLCASSPSTPNSSYEQYFGPGTRLTVT.

V is TRBV4-3 and J is TRBJ1-2; 8 positions match TRBD1. V dropped 0 bases and J dropped 8; count of bases not matched to a gene: 5. The CDR3 is 14 residues long. CDR1 is LGHNA and CDR2 is YSLEER in the germline V gene. The CDR3 region has the DNA TGCGCCAGCAGCCAAGATGCCGGGACAGGAGGCTACACCTTC. Amino acid sequence: CASSQDAGTGGYTF.

This sequence joins TRBV5-6 and TRBJ2-2, with TRBD1 matching over 9 bases. V dropped 2 bases and J dropped 3; count of bases not matched to a gene: 14. The germline gives CDR1 SGHDT, CDR2 YYEEEE. The CDR3 has 19 residues. CDR3 nucleotides: TGTGCCAGCAGCTTTTACTTTGACGGACAGGGGAGTTACACCGGGGAGCTGTTTTTT. It encodes CASSFYFDGQGSYTGELFF.